The sequence of this T cell receptor beta chain was determined in a study of blood T cell repertoires in COVID-19. Assay: immunoSEQ multiplex PCR; the TCRdb copy retains only in-frame clones and omits some. This sample has around 110,000 clones; 70% to 85% occur once, and the top ten carry approximately 7.6%. The CDR3 sequence is 15 residues long. The V segment lost 3 bases and the J segment 4 bases; nucleotides outside the gene matches: 4. From germline, CDR1 is MGHDK and CDR2 SYGVNS. Sequencing was done on a sample of peripheral blood. The chain combines TRBV25-1 with TRBJ2-2; TRBD1 agrees at 8 bases. The TCR comes from a man in his sixties or seventies with active or convalescent COVID-19. CDR3 loop: CASSEGTGVTGELFF. The CDR3 coding sequence is TGTGCCAGCAGTGAGGGGACAGGAGTCACCGGGGAGCTGTTTTTT.